This TCR beta chain is from a study of T cell responses to AZD1222 COVID-19 vaccine. Study-level results: None of the repertoires were sampled until the peak T cell response had passed. The breadth and depth of Spike-specific TCRs increased once two AZD1222 doses had been given.

Germline V gene sequence: CDR1 MNHEY, CDR2 SVGAGI. Losses at the gene ends were 6 bases for V and 5 bases for J; bases not matched to a gene: 3. This CDR3 region has 14 residues. About this clone itself: The antigen is not known.

The repertoire was sequenced with immunoSEQ multiplex PCR; TCRdb's copy has only in-frame clones and lacks some. Here the sample spans over 70,000 clones, 80% to 90% being singletons. The source was peripheral blood, collected 28 days after the second AZD1222 dose. The source of this sequence is an adult who received the AZD1222 COVID-19 vaccine. The chain has TRBV6-5 and TRBJ2-1, with 11 bases identical to TRBD2. The CDR3 DNA reads as TGTGCCAGCAGGCAGGGACTAGCGGACAATGAGCAGTTCTTC. Its protein product is CASRQGLADNEQFF.